The next 15 T cell receptor beta chains were all read from a single sample in a study of cytomegalovirus exposure and HLA in healthy donors. The PCR employed 60 Vbeta primers together with 13 Jbeta primers. Sequenced by immunoSEQ multiplex PCR; TCRdb stores in-frame clones only, minus some. This table holds some 110,000 clones, 78% found once. Sequencing was done on a sample of PBMCs. The receptors stem from a woman in her thirties or forties in good health and CMV-seronegative.

V is TRBV7-2 and J is TRBJ1-2; 8 nucleotides line up with TRBD1. CDR3 length: 15 amino acids. Germline lookup yields CDR1 SGHTA and CDR2 FQGNSA. V dropped 3 bases and J dropped 6; count of bases not matched to a gene: 9. The CDR3: CASSLGTGRTHGYTF. The CDR3 DNA is TGTGCCAGCAGCTTGGGGACAGGTCGCACCCATGGCTACACCTTC.

The rearrangement joins TRBV5-4 to TRBJ2-7; 13 bases are a match to TRBD2. This CDR3 is built from 16 residues. J gave up 2 bases and V 4 bases, and 6 bases lay outside the gene matches. Germline V CDR1 and CDR2: SGHNT, YYREEE (reference sequence). The CDR3 DNA reads as TGTGCCAGCAGCGGACTAGCGGGAGACTTGCCCTACGAGCAGTACTTC. This codes for CASSGLAGDLPYEQYF.

The V gene is TRBV7-3, the J gene TRBJ2-5; D unclear. Germline V CDR1 and CDR2: SGHTA, FQGTGA. The V and J ends lost 3 bases and 0 bases respectively, with 11 bases between them. CDR3 size: 15 residues. The CDR3 protein is CASSFQVLHQETQYF. The CDR3 coding sequence is TGTGCCAGCAGCTTCCAGGTCCTTCACCAAGAGACCCAGTACTTC. Using reference TRBV7-3 and TRBJ2-5 for the parts outside the CDR3, the full variable domain is GAGVSQTPSNKVTEKGKYVELRCDPISGHTALYWYRQSLGQGPEFLIYFQGTGAADDSGLPNDRFFAVRPEGSVSTLKIQRTERGDSAVYLCASSFQVLHQETQYFGPGTRLLVL.

CDR3 sequence reads: CASSLMGGSEQYF. Written as DNA, the CDR3 is TGCGCCAGCAGCCTCATGGGGGGTTCCGAGCAGTACTTC. The rearrangement joins TRBV4-3 to TRBJ2-7; maybe TRBD2 (6 bases). Trimming shortened V by 4 bases and J by 6 bases, and 13 bases separated the two germline ends. The CDR3 is made up of 13 amino acids. Germline CDR1 reads LGHNA; CDR2 reads YSLEER.

The rearrangement uses TRBV25-1 and TRBJ2-7, with 11 positions matching TRBD1. Germline V gives CDR1 MGHDK, CDR2 SYGVNS. This CDR3 is 16 amino acids long. J lost 7 bases, V lost 5 bases, and 13 bases had no gene match. The CDR3 loop reads CASSNLPGQGGREQYF. CDR3 DNA sequence: TGTGCCAGCAGTAACCTTCCGGGACAGGGGGGTCGGGAGCAGTACTTC.

The chain is built from TRBV7-2 and TRBJ2-6, with TRBD2 matching 12 bases. Germline trimming cut 5 bases from V and 1 base from J; bases unmatched to any gene: 6. Germline V gene sequence: CDR1 SGHTA, CDR2 FQGNSA. CDR3 length: 18 residues. CDR3 sequence reads: CASSPRLAGDSGANVLTF. The CDR3, as DNA: TGTGCCAGCAGCCCTAGACTAGCGGGAGATTCTGGGGCCAACGTCCTGACTTTC.

This chain links TRBV5-1 with TRBJ1-1; 8 bases line up with TRBD1. The CDR3 extends over 16 amino acids. The ends lost 7 bases at V and 1 base at J; junction bases unmatched: 12. Germline V gene lookup returns CDR1 SGHRS and CDR2 YFSETQ. The CDR3 protein is CASGQTLDRANTEAFF. CDR3 DNA sequence: TGCGCCAGCGGTCAGACCTTGGACAGGGCGAACACTGAAGCTTTCTTT.

The V and J genes are TRBV7-2 and TRBJ2-7; 10 bases line up with TRBD2. The CDR3 contains 16 residues. Germline V gives CDR1 SGHTA, CDR2 FQGNSA. The J segment lost 2 bases and the V segment lost 4 bases, leaving 8 bases of the junction unmatched. In nucleotides, the CDR3 is TGTGCCAGCAGCTACCCCGTAGCGGGAGGTCCCTACGAGCAGTACTTC. Amino acid sequence: CASSYPVAGGPYEQYF.

The V and J genes are TRBV7-2 and TRBJ1-1, with 7 bases matching TRBD1. V gave up 2 bases and J gave up 8 bases; unmatched junction bases: 11. Germline-derived CDR1 and CDR2 are SGHTA and FQGNSA. This CDR3 spans 15 amino acids. The CDR3 region is CASSLSAGTAAEAFF. CDR3 DNA sequence: TGTGCCAGCAGCTTAAGTGCCGGGACAGCCGCGGAAGCTTTCTTT.

The chain carries TRBV30 and TRBJ2-3; 10 bases are a match to TRBD2. Germline loops: CDR1 GTSNPN, CDR2 SVGIG (reference sequence). The V segment lost 3 bases and the J segment 5 bases; nucleotides outside the gene matches: 5. CDR3 size: 14 residues. CDR3 sequence reads: CAWSASGSGDTQYF. The CDR3 nucleotides are TGTGCCTGGAGCGCTAGCGGGAGTGGAGATACGCAGTATTTT. The full variable domain, with the rest looked up from reference TRBV30 and TRBJ2-3, is SQTIHQWPATLVQPVGSPLSLECTVEGTSNPNLYWYRQAAGRGLQLLFYSVGIGQISSEVPQNLSASRPQDRQFILSSKKLLLSDSGFYLCAWSASGSGDTQYFGPGTRLTVL.

This clone was seen only a few times. The V and J genes are TRBV28 and TRBJ1-2; D not resolved. The CDR3 sequence is 12 residues long. The V gene's germline CDR1 is MDHEN and CDR2 SYDVKM. Trimming left V 10 bases short and J 8 bases short, with 17 bases between. The CDR3 DNA reads TGTGCCACCCTTGAGAGGGCGGGCGGCTACACCTTC. Its translation is CATLERAGGYTF.

This clone was observed a single time. The CDR3 nucleotides read TGTGCCAGCAGTGCTCAGGGCACTTCACCCCTCCACTTT. Amino acids: CASSAQGTSPLHF. The chain recombines TRBV6-6 with TRBJ1-6, with D possibly being TRBD1 (5 bases). Per the germline V gene, CDR1 is MNHNY and CDR2 is SVGAGI (reference sequence). The CDR3 runs to 13 residues. Trimming cost V 5 bases and J 9 bases, with 11 bases left between them.

The J gene is TRBJ2-2, the V gene TRBV28; D unclear. Trimming cost V 1 base and J 2 bases, with 2 bases left between them. This CDR3 has 13 amino acids. CDR1 and CDR2 (germline): MDHEN, SYDVKM. The CDR3, as DNA: TGTGCCAGCAGTTTATCTAACACCGGGGAGCTGTTTTTT. This translates into CASSLSNTGELFF.

A single count supports this clone. CDR3 sequence reads: CASIGTGADTQYF. The CDR3, as DNA: TGTGCCAGCATTGGGACAGGGGCAGATACGCAGTATTTT. The rearrangement uses TRBV21-1 and TRBJ2-3; the table's D gene call, TRBD1, was not cross checked with the DNA. TRBV21-1 is a known pseudogene. This CDR3 region has 13 residues.

The chain joins TRBV2 to TRBJ1-1, with a possible D match to TRBD1 (6 bases). CDR3 length: 13 amino acids. The V and J ends lost 8 bases and 0 bases respectively, with 10 bases between them. From germline, CDR1 is SNHLY and CDR2 FYNNEI. CDR3 region: CASHREMNTEAFF. As DNA, the CDR3 is TGTGCCAGCCACAGGGAGATGAACACTGAAGCTTTCTTT.